Listed below are T cell receptor beta chains from one sample, sequenced in a study of CXCR3-negative and CXCR3-positive naive CD8 T cells. TCRdb reprocessed the 5' RACE reads and reports one entry per CDR3 protein, with no DNA. Found here are some 150,000 distinct CDR3 sequences; the top ten clones hold nearly 0.5%. Sequencing was done on a sample of naive CXCR3+ CD8+ T cells from blood. These receptors were taken from a human donor in good health. Some clones in this sample may be carry-over from other donors' samples. Both conserved end residues are part of each CDR3.

v_call,j_call,cdr3_length,cdr3_aa
TRBV7-2,TRBJ2-7,15,CATDPTGGWGETQYF
TRBV7-9,TRBJ1-4,15,CASRRQGATNEKLFF
TRBV28,TRBJ2-4,13,CASSPRVENIQYF
TRBV7-9,TRBJ2-1,15,CASSLIVPSGAQQFF
TRBV7-2,TRBJ2-4,16,CASSFPVRGNINIQYF
TRBV29-1,TRBJ2-1,16,CSVEDGGLRTYNEQFF
TRBV7-9,TRBJ1-1,15,CASSFQDQGGTEAFF
TRBV12-3/TRBV12-4,TRBJ1-6,17,CASSLGRPSSYNSPLHF
TRBV28,TRBJ2-1,17,CASSFGGEGGVYNEQFF
TRBV5-1,TRBJ1-2,15,CASRDGSIFPDGYTF
TRBV5-5,TRBJ2-7,15,CASSPTDTGGYEQYF
TRBV29-1,TRBJ2-3,16,CSVWARVRAFTDTQYF
TRBV5-1,TRBJ1-1,16,CASSNGQGAFYTEAFF
TRBV20-1,TRBJ2-7,13,CSAGTGVSYEQYF
TRBV20-1,TRBJ2-4,15,CSAYGTDLAKNIQYF
TRBV7-3,TRBJ2-1,13,CASSLSGGNEQFF
TRBV28,TRBJ2-1,18,CASSLSYGLAGPYNEQFF
TRBV6-2/TRBV6-3,TRBJ2-1,14,CASSYGTSGNEQFF
TRBV28,TRBJ2-1,13,CASSLYVRDQAFF
TRBV16,TRBJ2-4,18,CASSQMNAGVLAKNIQYF
TRBV29-1,TRBJ2-7,13,CSVTSNWRYEQYF
TRBV7-3,TRBJ2-2,13,CASSWDSTGELFF
TRBV12-3/TRBV12-4,TRBJ2-6,14,CASGRGAGANVLTF
TRBV7-9,TRBJ1-4,13,CASSPPFGEKLFF
TRBV5-6,TRBJ2-1,12,CASRMDRGREFF
TRBV14,TRBJ2-1,16,CASSNPQGSSYNEQFF
TRBV20-1,TRBJ1-2,15,CSAEDASRAGYGYTF
TRBV28,TRBJ2-2,18,CASSLLGRSGRSTGELFF
TRBV12-3/TRBV12-4,TRBJ2-5,16,CASSGPGTGIGETQYF
TRBV4-3,TRBJ2-5,13,CASSQDPEETQYF
TRBV27,TRBJ2-1,15,CASSIRGPNGHEQFF
TRBV7-9,TRBJ1-5,16,CASSWGGSMGNQPQHF
TRBV5-1,TRBJ2-7,13,CASSLASPYEQYF
TRBV7-8,TRBJ2-1,11,CASSFGVEQFF
TRBV27,TRBJ1-2,14,CASSEGGQNYGYTF
TRBV29-1,TRBJ2-6,16,CSVFGTAFSGANVLTF
TRBV12-3/TRBV12-4,TRBJ2-1,12,CASTGSLGEQFF
TRBV21-1,TRBJ2-7,17,CASSKGDSGRSTYEQYF
TRBV4-3,TRBJ2-7,15,CASSQEGRGSYEQYF
TRBV28,TRBJ1-4,15,CASSFRGALWEKLFF
TRBV7-2,TRBJ2-3,15,CASSFSGGYTDTQYF
TRBV29-1,TRBJ1-3,16,CSVHSGTPDSGNTIYF
TRBV6-4,TRBJ2-2,16,CASSDIAGKGTGELFF
TRBV5-6,TRBJ2-1,12,CASSLTSNEQFF
TRBV7-6,TRBJ2-7,15,CASSLFIGNRYEQYF
TRBV20-1,TRBJ1-1,15,CSAPPPGQGSTEAFF
TRBV7-3,TRBJ2-1,15,CASSLISGGYNEQFF
TRBV5-4,TRBJ2-2,15,CASSLGTTNTGELFF
TRBV13,TRBJ2-7,18,CASSFGIGGQAFSYEQYF
TRBV20-1,TRBJ2-5,15,CSARYAGGFGETQYF
TRBV20-1,TRBJ1-2,15,CSARDPFAGDYGYTF
TRBV12-5,TRBJ1-2,12,CASGWLWDGYTF